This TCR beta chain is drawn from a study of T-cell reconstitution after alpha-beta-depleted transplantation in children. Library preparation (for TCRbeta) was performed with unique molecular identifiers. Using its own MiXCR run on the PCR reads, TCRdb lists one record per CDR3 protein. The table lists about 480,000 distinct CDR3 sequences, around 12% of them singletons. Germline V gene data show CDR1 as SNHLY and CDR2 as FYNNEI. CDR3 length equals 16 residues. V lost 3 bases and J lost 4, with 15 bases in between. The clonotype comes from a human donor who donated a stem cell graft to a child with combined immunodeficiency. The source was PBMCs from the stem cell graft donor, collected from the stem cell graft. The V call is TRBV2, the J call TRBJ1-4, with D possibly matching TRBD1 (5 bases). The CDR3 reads CASSDPSGAFNEKLFF. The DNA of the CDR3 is TGTGCCAGCAGTGACCCCTCTGGGGCGTTTAATGAAAAACTGTTTTTT.